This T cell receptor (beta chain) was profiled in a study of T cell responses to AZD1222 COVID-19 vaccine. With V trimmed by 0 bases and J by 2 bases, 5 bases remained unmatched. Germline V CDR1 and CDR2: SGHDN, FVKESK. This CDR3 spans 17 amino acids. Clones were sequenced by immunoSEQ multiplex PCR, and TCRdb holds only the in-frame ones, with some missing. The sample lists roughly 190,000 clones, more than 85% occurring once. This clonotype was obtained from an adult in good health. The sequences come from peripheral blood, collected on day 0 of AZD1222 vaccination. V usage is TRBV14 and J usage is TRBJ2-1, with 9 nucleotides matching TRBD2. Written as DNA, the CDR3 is TGTGCCAGCAGCCAAGACCGGGGACTAGCTACCTACAATGAGCAGTTCTTC. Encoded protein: CASSQDRGLATYNEQFF.